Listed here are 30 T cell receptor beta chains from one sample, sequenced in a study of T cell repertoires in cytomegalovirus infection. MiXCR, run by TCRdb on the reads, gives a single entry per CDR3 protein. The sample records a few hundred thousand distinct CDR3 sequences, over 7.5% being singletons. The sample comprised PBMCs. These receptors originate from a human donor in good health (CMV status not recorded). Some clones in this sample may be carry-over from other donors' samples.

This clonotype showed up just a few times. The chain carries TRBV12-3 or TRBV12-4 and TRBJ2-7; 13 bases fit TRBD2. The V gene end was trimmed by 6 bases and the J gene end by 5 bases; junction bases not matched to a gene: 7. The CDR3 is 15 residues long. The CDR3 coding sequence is TGTGCCAGCAGGGTGGGGACTAGCGGGAACCACGAGCAGTACTTC. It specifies CASRVGTSGNHEQYF.

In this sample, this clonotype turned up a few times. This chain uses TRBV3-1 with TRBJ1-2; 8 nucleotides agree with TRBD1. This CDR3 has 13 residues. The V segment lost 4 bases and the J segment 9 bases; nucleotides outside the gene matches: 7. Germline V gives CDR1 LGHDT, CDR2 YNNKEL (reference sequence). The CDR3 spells CASSLNSGGSYTF. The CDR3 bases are TGTGCCAGCAGCCTTAATTCAGGGGGCAGCTACACCTTC. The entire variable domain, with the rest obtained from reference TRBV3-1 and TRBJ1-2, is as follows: DTAVSQTPKYLVTQMGNDKSIKCEQNLGHDTMYWYKQDSKKFLKIMFSYNNKELIINETVPNRFSPKSPDKAHLNLHINSLELGDSAVYFCASSLNSGGSYTFGSGTRLTVV.

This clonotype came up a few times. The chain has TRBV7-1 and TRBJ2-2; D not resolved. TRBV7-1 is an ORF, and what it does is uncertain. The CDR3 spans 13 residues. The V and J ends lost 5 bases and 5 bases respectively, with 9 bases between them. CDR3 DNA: TGTGCCAGCAGCCCGGACGGAACCGGGGAGCTGTTTTTT. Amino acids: CASSPDGTGELFF.

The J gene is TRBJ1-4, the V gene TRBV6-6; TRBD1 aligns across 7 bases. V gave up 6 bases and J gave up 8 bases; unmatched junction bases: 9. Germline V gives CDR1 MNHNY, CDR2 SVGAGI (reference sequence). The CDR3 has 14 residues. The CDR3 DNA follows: TGTGCCAGCAGCATTGACAGGGTTGCCGAAAAACTGTTTTTT. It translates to CASSIDRVAEKLFF.

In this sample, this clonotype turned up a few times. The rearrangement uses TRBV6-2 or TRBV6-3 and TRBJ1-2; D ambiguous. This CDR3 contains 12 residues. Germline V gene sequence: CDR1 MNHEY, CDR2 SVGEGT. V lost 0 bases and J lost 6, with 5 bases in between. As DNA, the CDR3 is TGTGCCAGCAGTTACTCAGGAAATGGCTACACCTTC. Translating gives CASSYSGNGYTF.

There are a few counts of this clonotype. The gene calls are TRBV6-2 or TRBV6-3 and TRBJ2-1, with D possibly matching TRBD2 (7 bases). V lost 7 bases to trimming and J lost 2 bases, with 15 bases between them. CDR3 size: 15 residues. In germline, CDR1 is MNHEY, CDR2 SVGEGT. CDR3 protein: CASTKGGGPYNEQFF. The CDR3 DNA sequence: TGTGCCAGCACCAAGGGGGGGGGGCCCTACAATGAGCAGTTCTTC.

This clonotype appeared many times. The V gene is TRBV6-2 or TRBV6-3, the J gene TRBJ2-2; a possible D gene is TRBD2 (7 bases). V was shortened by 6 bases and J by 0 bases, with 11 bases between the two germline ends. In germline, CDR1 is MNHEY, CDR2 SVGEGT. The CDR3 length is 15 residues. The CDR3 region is CASRGGGANTGELFF. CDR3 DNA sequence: TGTGCCAGCAGAGGGGGGGGAGCGAACACCGGGGAGCTGTTTTTT.

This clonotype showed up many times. CDR3 amino acids: CASSSEGQGLGNTEAFF. The CDR3 DNA follows: TGTGCCAGCAGCTCGGAGGGACAGGGGCTTGGTAACACTGAAGCTTTCTTT. This rearrangement joins TRBV7-2 to TRBJ1-1, with TRBD1 matching 10 bases. CDR3 size: 17 residues. Unmatched junction bases numbered 10, after V lost 4 bases and J lost 2 bases. CDR1 SGHTA and CDR2 FQGNSA come from the germline V gene.

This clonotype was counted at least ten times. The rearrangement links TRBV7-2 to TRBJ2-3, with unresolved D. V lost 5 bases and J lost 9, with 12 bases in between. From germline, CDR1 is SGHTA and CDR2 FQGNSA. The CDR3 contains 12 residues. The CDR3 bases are TGTGCCAGCAGCCCGACCTTGGGGACGCAGTATTTT. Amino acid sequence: CASSPTLGTQYF.

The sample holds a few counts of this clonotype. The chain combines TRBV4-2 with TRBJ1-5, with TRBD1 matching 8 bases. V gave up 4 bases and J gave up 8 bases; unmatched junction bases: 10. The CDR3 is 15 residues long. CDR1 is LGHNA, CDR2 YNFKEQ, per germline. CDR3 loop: CASSPGQGGREPQHF. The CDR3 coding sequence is TGTGCCAGCAGCCCCGGACAGGGAGGACGGGAGCCCCAGCATTTT.

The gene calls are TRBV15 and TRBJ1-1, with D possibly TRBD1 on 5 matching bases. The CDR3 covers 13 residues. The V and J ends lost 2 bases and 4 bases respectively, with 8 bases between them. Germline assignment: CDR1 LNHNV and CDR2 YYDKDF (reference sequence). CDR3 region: CATSRTGSTEAFF. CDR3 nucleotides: TGTGCCACCAGCAGAACAGGCTCCACTGAAGCTTTCTTT.

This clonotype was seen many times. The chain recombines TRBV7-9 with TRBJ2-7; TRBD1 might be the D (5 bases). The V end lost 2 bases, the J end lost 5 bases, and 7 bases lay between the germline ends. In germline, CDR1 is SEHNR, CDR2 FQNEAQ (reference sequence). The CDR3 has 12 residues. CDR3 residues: CASSLSGNEQYF. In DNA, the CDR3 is TGTGCCAGCAGCTTATCAGGGAACGAGCAGTACTTC.

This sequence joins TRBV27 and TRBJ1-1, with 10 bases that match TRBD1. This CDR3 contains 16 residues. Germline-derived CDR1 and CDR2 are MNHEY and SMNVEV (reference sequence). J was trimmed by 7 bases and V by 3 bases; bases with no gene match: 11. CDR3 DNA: TGTGCCAGCAGTTTGCGACAGGGGGCGAGAGAATATGAAGCTTTCTTT. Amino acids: CASSLRQGAREYEAFF.

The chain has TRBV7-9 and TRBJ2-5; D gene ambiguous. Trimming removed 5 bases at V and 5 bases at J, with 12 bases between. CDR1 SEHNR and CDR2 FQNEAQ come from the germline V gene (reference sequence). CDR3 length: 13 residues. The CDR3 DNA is TGTGCCAGCAGCGGGCGCGCCGGGGAGACCCAGTACTTC. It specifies CASSGRAGETQYF. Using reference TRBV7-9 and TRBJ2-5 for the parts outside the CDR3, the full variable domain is DTGVSQNPRHKITKRGQNVTFRCDPISEHNRLYWYRQTLGQGPEFLTYFQNEAQLEKSRLLSDRFSAERPKGSFSTLEIQRTEQGDSAMYLCASSGRAGETQYFGPGTRLLVL.

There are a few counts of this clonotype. CDR3 in amino acids: CASGEGWANVLTF. DNA for the CDR3: TGTGCCAGCGGGGAGGGGTGGGCCAACGTCCTGACTTTC. The chain uses TRBV6-1 and TRBJ2-6; TRBD2 agrees at 7 bases. Germline CDR1 MNHNS, CDR2 SASEGT. This CDR3 has 13 amino acids. V lost 8 bases to trimming and J lost 5 bases; unmatched junction nucleotides: 3.

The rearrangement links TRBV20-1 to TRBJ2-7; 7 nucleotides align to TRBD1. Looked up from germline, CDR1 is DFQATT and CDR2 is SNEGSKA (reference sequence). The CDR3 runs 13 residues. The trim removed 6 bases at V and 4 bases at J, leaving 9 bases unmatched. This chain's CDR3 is CSAPGQGDYEQYF. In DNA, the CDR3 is TGCAGTGCCCCAGGGCAGGGGGATTACGAGCAGTACTTC.

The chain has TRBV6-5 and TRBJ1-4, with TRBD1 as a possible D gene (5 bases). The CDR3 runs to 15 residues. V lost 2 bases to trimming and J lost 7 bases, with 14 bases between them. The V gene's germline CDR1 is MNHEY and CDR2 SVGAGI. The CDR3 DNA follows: TGTGCCAGCAGTTACGACGGGGCAAGGGCTGAAAAACTGTTTTTT. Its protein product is CASSYDGARAEKLFF.

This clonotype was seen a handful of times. The CDR3 sequence is CASSRDGADTQYF. CDR3 DNA sequence: TGTGCCAGCAGCCGAGACGGGGCAGATACGCAGTATTTT. The V call is TRBV7-6, the J call TRBJ2-3; a possible D gene is TRBD2 (5 bases). The germline gives CDR1 SGHVS, CDR2 FNYEAQ. V gave up 5 bases and J gave up 4 bases, with 10 bases separating them. This CDR3 comprises 13 residues.

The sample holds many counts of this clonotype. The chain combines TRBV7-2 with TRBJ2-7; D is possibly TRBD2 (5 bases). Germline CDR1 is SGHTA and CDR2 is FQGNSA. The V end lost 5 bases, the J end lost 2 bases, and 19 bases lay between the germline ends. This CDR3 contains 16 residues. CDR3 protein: CASSPQAGGLTYEQYF. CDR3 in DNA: TGTGCCAGCAGCCCCCAGGCGGGTGGCCTGACCTACGAGCAGTACTTC.

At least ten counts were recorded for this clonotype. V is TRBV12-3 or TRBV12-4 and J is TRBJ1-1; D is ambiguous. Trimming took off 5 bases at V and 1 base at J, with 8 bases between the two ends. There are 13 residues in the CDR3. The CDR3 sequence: CASSTNTNTEAFF. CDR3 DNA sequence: TGTGCCAGCAGTACCAACACGAACACTGAAGCTTTCTTT.

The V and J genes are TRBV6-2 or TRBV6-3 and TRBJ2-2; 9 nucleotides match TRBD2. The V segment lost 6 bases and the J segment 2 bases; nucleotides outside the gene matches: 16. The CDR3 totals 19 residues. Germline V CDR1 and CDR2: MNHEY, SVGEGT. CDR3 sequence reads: CASSWSSYSGSINTGELFF. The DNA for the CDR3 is TGTGCCAGCAGCTGGTCGTCCTATAGCGGGAGCATCAACACCGGGGAGCTGTTTTTT.

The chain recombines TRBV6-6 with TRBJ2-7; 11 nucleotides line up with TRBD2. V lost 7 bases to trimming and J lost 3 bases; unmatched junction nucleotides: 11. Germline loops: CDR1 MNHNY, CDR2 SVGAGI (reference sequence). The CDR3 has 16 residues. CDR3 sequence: CASTHPSGGLRYEQYF. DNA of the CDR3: TGTGCCAGCACTCACCCTAGCGGGGGGCTACGCTACGAGCAGTACTTC.

The CDR3 reads CASSQRPGQRSYEQYF. In DNA form, the CDR3 reads TGCGCCAGCAGCCAAAGACCGGGACAGCGTTCCTACGAGCAGTACTTC. This sequence joins TRBV4-1 and TRBJ2-7; 7 nucleotides align to TRBD1. CDR1 is MGHRA and CDR2 is YSYEKL in the germline V gene. This CDR3 has 16 residues. V dropped 2 bases and J dropped 1; count of bases not matched to a gene: 8.

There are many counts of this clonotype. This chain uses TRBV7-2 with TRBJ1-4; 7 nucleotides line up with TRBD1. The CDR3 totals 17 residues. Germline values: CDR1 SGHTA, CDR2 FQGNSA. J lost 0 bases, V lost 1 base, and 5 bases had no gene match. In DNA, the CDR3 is TGTGCCAGCAGCTTAGTTTGGGGGACAGCAACTAATGAAAAACTGTTTTTT. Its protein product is CASSLVWGTATNEKLFF.

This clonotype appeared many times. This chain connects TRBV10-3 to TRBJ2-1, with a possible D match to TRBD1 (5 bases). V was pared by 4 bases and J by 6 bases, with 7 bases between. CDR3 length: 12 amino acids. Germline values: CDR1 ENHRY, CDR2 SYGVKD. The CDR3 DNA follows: TGTGCCATCAGTGGTGGGGCCAATGAGCAGTTCTTC. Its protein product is CAISGGANEQFF.

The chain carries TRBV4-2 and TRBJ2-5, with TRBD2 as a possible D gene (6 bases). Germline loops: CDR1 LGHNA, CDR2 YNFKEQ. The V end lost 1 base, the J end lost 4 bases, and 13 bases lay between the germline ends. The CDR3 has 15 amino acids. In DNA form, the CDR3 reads TGTGCCAGCAGCCAAGGAACCGGGAGAGGAGAGACCCAGTACTTC. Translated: CASSQGTGRGETQYF.

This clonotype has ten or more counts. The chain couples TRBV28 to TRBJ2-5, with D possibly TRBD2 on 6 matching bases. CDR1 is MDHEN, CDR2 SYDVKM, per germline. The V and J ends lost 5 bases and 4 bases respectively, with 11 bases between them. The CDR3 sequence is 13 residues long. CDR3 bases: TGTGCCAGCAGTCCGCTGGGGGGAGAGACCCAGTACTTC. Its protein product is CASSPLGGETQYF.

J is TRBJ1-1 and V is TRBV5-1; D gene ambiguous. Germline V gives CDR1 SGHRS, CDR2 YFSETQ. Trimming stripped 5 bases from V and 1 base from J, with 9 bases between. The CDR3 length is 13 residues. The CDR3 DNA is TGCGCCAGCAGAAGGGCCCCGAACACTGAAGCTTTCTTT. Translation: CASRRAPNTEAFF.

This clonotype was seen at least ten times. In DNA, the CDR3 is TGTGCCAGCAGCTTAGGCGGGGGGGCAACCCCCGAGCAGTTCTTC. This codes for CASSLGGGATPEQFF. V gene TRBV7-9 combines with J gene TRBJ2-1, with TRBD2 identical over 9 bases. The CDR3 runs to 15 residues. The ends lost 1 base at V and 10 bases at J; junction bases unmatched: 8. Germline V CDR1 and CDR2: SEHNR, FQNEAQ (reference sequence). The full variable domain, in which reference TRBV7-9 and TRBJ2-1 provide the parts outside the CDR3, is DTGVSQNPRHKITKRGQNVTFRCDPISEHNRLYWYRQTLGQGPEFLTYFQNEAQLEKSRLLSDRFSAERPKGSFSTLEIQRTEQGDSAMYLCASSLGGGATPEQFFGPGTRLTVL.

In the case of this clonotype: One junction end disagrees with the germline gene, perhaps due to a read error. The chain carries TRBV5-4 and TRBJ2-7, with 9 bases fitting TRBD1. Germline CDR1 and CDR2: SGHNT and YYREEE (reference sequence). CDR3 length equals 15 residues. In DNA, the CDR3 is TGTTCCAGCAGCCCTGGACAGGGGACCTCCTACGAGCAGTACTTC. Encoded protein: CSSSPGQGTSYEQYF. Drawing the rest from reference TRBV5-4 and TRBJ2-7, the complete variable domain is ETGVTQSPTHLIKTRGQQVTLRCSSQSGHNTVSWYQQALGQGPQFIFQYYREEENGRGNFPPRFSGLQFPNYSSELNVNALELDDSALYLCSSSPGQGTSYEQYFGPGTRLTVT.